The clone carrying this T cell receptor (beta chain) has only a few counts. Its matching antigen is unknown. This entry is derived from a study of beta chain features in type 1 diabetes. What was sequenced were expressed TCRB transcripts, since all of the isolated RNA had been reverse transcribed. Libraries were prepared by immunoSEQ multiplex PCR; TCRdb keeps only in-frame clonotypes and omits some of them. The sample consists of 600,000 to 750,000 clones, around an eighth of them appearing once. Germline V lookup: CDR1 SQVTM, CDR2 ANQGSEA. There are 14 residues in the CDR3. General observations from the study: Type 1 diabetes patients had TCRB CDR3s that were shorter (moderately but significantly so) in all four CD4+ subsets.

Sequencing used naive CD4+ T cells from blood. The sequence derives from a man aged 30 to 45 with type 1 diabetes. The J gene is TRBJ2-5, the V gene TRBV29-1; no firm D call. The end of the DNA is better explained by TRBJ2-7, so the J call may be wrong. The CDR3 loop reads CSVAGEPTYFEQYF. In nucleotides, the CDR3 is TGCAGCGTTGCGGGTGAGCCTACCTACTTCGAGCAGTACTTC.